The rows below give T cell receptor beta chains drawn from one sample of a study of T cell responses to AZD1222 COVID-19 vaccine. The data were produced by immunoSEQ multiplex PCR, yet TCRdb's version contains in-frame clones alone and is incomplete. Seen here are some 120,000 clones, more than 65% observed once, and the top ten hold about a quarter. The input for sequencing was peripheral blood, taken 28 days after the second AZD1222 dose. Every receptor here comes from an adult who received the AZD1222 COVID-19 vaccine. The CDR3 runs from the conserved cysteine through the conserved F or W.

>TRBV5-6
CASSLLKPYGYTF
>TRBV18
CASSPRDRSTPYEQYF
>TRBV5-1
CASSTGQGLNEKLFF
>TRBV4-3
CASSPPPAGQGHNEQFF
>TRBV5-1
CASSLVGGTYEQYF
>TRBV28
CASCERLSSYEQYF
>TRBV10-3
CAISDTETSVFSEQYF
>TRBV1
CTSSQGGGVQETQYF
>TRBV28
CASAGGFGIDTQYF
>TRBV30
CACQDRANTEAFF
>TRBV19
CASVEGRDQPQHF
>TRBV4-2
CASSQDSGGPLEKLFF
>TRBV5-1
CASSLQGLHEKLFF
>TRBV2
CASSEVGVGTQYF
>TRBV27
CASIKDRGRGLNTEAFF
>TRBV6-6
CASSVGMISYEQYF
>TRBV29-1
CSVGVAGVGTEAFF
>TRBV4-3
CASSQALVGGSYNSPLHF
>TRBV6-5
CAVWDGPADTEAFF
>TRBV28
CASSFFRQPQHF
>TRBV14
CASSQDIDRVTGELFF
>TRBV18
CASSPIPIRETYNEQFF
>TRBV12-3/TRBV12-4
CASTGDRSYEQYF
>TRBV6-5
CASRGDSNSPLHF
>TRBV6-2/TRBV6-3
CASSYLNTGELFF
>TRBV11-2
CASSLWGAGNEQFF
>TRBV5-1
CASSYGQGWVEKLFF
>TRBV2
CASSEGLSYEQYF
>TRBV30
CAWSSGTEAFF
>TRBV30
CAYGQGGDNQPQHF
>TRBV18
CASSPTGNDIQYF
>TRBV28
CASTPRGSGGYTF
>TRBV10-3
CAISDYAQGPNYGYTF
>TRBV6-5
CASSLNGGLTEKLFF
>TRBV2
CASTGEHTEAFF
>TRBV7-9
CASSLDGTGVRGYTF
>TRBV5-4
CASSLGSRVGANVLTF
>TRBV14
CASSKGQGAGSPLHF
>TRBV9
CASSTSGQGTEQYF
>TRBV11-3
CASSVPGTLNEQFF
>TRBV5-5
CASSVIQGSVQPQHF
>TRBV3-1/TRBV3-2
CASSPNPGTANLNIQYF
>TRBV10-3
CAISGTDYNEQFF
>TRBV6-5
CASSYSDRLNSPLHF
>TRBV5-1
CASSKTGSLEKLFF
>TRBV7-9
CASSSTGSTYEQYF
>TRBV19
CASSIPGGLGRPPQIQFF
>TRBV6-1
CASSGGVVGLAGQETQYF
>TRBV14
CASSQILQGFNTF
>TRBV6-5
CASSYSSSGGTSQFF
>TRBV28
CASSSGRYFGQGSNQPQHF
>TRBV4-1
CASSQESPGQTYGYTF
>TRBV5-8
CASSFRGLRHQPQHF
>TRBV30
CAWSMYRNEKLFF
>TRBV20-1
CSASDRVGGTEAFF